This T cell receptor beta chain was found in a study of early T cells in non-severe SARS-CoV-2 infection. The wider study: Sequencing input comprised bulk RNA from unsorted whole blood; chain pairing was not available.

General observations from the study: Anti-spike CD8 responses were favored by VDJdb matching, which missed private and CD4 specificities.

In its sample, this clonotype was seen many times. Its target is unknown. In the library, individual cDNA molecules carried attached unique molecular identifiers. TCRdb called the 5' RACE reads again in MiXCR, with one record for every CDR3 protein. The sample has around 79,000 distinct CDR3 sequences, around 10% seen once. V shed 0 bases, J shed 5 bases, and the junction held 10 bases outside the gene matches. Germline V gene sequence: CDR1 LNHNV, CDR2 YYDKDF (reference sequence). The CDR3 totals 18 residues. The sequence was obtained from an adult who was a healthcare worker with PCR-confirmed SARS-CoV-2 infection or an uninfected control (not recorded which). The chain combines TRBV15 with TRBJ1-6, with 7 positions matching TRBD1. The material sequenced was whole blood, taken at baseline. The CDR3 DNA is TGTGCCACCAGCAGAGATCTCGTGATCACAGGGGATAATTCACCCCTCCACTTT. Protein sequence: CATSRDLVITGDNSPLHF. The complete variable domain, with remaining parts taken from reference TRBV15 and TRBJ1-6, reads DAMVIQNPRYQVTQFGKPVTLSCSQTLNHNVMYWYQQKSSQAPKLLFHYYDKDFNNEADTPDNFQSRRPNTSFCFLDIRSPGLGDTAMYLCATSRDLVITGDNSPLHFGNGTRLTVT.